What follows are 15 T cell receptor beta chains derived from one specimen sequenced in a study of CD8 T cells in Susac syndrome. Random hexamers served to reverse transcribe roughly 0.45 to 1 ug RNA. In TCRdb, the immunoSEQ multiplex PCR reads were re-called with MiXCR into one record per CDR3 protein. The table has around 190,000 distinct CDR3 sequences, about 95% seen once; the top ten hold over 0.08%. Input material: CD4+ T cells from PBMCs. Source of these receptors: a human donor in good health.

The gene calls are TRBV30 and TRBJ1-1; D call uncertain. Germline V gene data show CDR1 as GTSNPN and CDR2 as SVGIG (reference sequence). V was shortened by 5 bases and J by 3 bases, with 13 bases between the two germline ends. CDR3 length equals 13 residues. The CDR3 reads CAWDRGIDTEAFF. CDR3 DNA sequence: TGTGCCTGGGACCGAGGGATTGACACTGAAGCTTTCTTT. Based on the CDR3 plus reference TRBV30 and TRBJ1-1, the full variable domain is SQTIHQWPATLVQPVGSPLSLECTVEGTSNPNLYWYRQAAGRGLQLLFYSVGIGQISSEVPQNLSASRPQDRQFILSSKKLLLSDSGFYLCAWDRGIDTEAFFGQGTRLTVV.

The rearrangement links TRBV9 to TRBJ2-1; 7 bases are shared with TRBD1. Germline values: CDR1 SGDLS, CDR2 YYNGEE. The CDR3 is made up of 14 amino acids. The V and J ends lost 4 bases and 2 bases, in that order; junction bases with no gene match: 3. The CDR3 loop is CASSPTGTYNEQFF. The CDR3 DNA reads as TGTGCCAGCAGCCCGACAGGGACCTACAATGAGCAGTTCTTC.

The CDR3 region has the DNA TGTGCCAGCAGCGTAGCTGACGAGGGAACTGAAGCTTTCTTT. Amino acid sequence: CASSVADEGTEAFF. This chain uses TRBV9 with TRBJ1-1; D not resolved. The CDR3 runs 14 residues. Germline assignment: CDR1 SGDLS and CDR2 YYNGEE. V was trimmed by 0 bases and J by 5 bases, leaving 11 bases between them.

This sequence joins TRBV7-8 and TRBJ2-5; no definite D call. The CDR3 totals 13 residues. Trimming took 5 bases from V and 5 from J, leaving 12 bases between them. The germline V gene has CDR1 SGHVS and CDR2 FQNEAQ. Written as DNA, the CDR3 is TGTGCCAGCAGCAAGGGCCCTACCGAGACCCAGTACTTC. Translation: CASSKGPTETQYF.

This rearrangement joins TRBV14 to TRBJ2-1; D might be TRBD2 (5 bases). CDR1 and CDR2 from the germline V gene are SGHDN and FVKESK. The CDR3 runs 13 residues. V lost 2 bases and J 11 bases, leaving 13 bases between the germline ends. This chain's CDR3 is CASSQLARRKQFF. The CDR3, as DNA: TGTGCCAGCAGCCAACTAGCACGGCGGAAGCAGTTCTTC.

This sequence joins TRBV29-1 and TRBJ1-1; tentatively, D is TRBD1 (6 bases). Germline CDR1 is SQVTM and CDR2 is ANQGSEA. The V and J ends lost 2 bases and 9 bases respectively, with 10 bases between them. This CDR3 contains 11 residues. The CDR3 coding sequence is TGCAGCGTTGAAACGGGACAAAAAGCTTTCTTT. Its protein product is CSVETGQKAFF.

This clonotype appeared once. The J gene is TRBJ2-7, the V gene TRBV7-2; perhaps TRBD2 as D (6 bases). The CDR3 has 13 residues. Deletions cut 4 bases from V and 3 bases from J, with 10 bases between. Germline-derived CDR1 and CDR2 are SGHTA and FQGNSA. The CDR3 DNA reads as TGTGCCAGCAGCTCAAGACTAGGCTACGAGCAGTACTTC. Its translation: CASSSRLGYEQYF.

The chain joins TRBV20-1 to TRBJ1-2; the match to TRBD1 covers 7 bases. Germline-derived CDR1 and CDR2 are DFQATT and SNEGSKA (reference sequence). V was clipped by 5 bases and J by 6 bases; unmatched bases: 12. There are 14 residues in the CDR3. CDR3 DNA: TGCAGTGCTCCACCGGACAGGAGAAAAGATGGCTACACCTTC. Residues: CSAPPDRRKDGYTF.

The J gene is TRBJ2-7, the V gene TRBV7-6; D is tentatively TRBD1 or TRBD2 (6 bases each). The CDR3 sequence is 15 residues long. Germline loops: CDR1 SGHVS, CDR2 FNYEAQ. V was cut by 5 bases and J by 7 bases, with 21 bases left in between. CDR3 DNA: TGTGCCAGCAGCGACGACAGGTCTTCTGCGGGGGAGCAGTACTTC. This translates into CASSDDRSSAGEQYF.

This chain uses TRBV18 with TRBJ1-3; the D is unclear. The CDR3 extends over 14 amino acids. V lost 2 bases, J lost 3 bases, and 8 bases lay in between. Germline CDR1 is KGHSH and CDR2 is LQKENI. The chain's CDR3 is CASSPAGYGNTIYF. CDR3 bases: TGTGCCAGCTCACCAGCGGGGTATGGAAACACCATATATTTT.

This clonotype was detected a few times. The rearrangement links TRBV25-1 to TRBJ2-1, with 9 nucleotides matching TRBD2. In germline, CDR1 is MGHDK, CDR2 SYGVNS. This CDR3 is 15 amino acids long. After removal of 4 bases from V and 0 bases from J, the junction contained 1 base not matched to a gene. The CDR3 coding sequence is TGTGCCAGCAGTGTTAGCGGGAGCTCCTACAATGAGCAGTTCTTC. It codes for CASSVSGSSYNEQFF. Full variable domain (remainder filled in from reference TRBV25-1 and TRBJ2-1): EADIYQTPRYLVIGTGKKITLECSQTMGHDKMYWYQQDPGMELHLIHYSYGVNSTEKGDLSSESTVSRIRTEHFPLTLESARPSHTSQYLCASSVSGSSYNEQFFGPGTRLTVL.

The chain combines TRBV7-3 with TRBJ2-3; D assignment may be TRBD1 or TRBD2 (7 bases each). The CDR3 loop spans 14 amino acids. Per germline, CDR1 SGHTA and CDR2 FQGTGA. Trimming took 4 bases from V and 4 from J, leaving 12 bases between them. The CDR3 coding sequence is TGTGCCAGCAGCTCTCAGGGGGGGCCAGATACGCAGTATTTT. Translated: CASSSQGGPDTQYF.

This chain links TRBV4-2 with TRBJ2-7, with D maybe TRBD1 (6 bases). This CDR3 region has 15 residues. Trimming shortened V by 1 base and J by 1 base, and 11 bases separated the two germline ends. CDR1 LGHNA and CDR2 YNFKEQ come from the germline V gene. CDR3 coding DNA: TGTGCCAGCAGCCAAGCAGCTGGACAGTCCTACGAGCAGTACTTC. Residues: CASSQAAGQSYEQYF.

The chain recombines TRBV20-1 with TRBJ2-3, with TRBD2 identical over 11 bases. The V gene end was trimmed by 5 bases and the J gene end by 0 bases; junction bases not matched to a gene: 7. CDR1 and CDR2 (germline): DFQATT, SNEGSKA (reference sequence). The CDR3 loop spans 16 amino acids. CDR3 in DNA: TGCAGTGCTGGGACTAGCGGCAGACATAGCACAGATACGCAGTATTTT. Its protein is CSAGTSGRHSTDTQYF.

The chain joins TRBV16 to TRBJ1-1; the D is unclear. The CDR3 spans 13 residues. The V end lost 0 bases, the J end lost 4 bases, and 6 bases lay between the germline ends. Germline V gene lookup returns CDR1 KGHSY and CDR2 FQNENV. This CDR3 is CASSQSLVTEAFF. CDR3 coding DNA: TGTGCCAGCAGCCAATCTTTGGTCACTGAAGCTTTCTTT. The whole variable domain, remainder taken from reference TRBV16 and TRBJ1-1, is GEEVAQTPKHLVRGEGQKAKLYCAPIKGHSYVFWYQQVLKNEFKFLISFQNENVFDETGMPKERFSAKCLPNSPCSLEIQATKLEDSAVYFCASSQSLVTEAFFGQGTRLTVV.